The present entry profiles one TCR beta chain with its context. Its antigen remains unknown. The CDR3 sequence is 15 residues long. V lost 5 bases and J lost 4; bases outside the gene matches: 9. Germline values: CDR1 LGHDT, CDR2 YNNKEL (reference sequence). Time point described: sample taken at primary tumor resection. The authors sequenced whole RNA from tumor, nontumor lung or frozen PBMC without sorting. The data are from a study of spatial heterogeneity in lung cancer. Overall study context: Averaged across combinations, each unique TCR and UMI pairing appeared more than ten times in raw reads, which were uncorrected. General study points: Ubiquitous, expanded tumor-derived TCRs were more frequently observed in blood at resection than at follow-up.

TCRdb processed the 5' RACE reads anew with MiXCR; each CDR3 protein has one entry. The sample carries about 22,000 distinct CDR3 sequences, under 6% recorded once. This chain links TRBV3-1 with TRBJ1-2, with 8 bases aligning to TRBD1. The TCR sequence derives from a male donor with early-stage non-small cell lung cancer. The sample in question was PBMCs, obtained at surgery. CDR3 sequence (DNA): TGTGCCAGCAGCTCCGGACAGGGTGAGGCCTATGGCTACACCTTC. Its translation: CASSSGQGEAYGYTF.